This T cell receptor beta chain was captured by sequencing in a study of regulatory T cells in long-lasting Graves disease. Notes on the study in general: When disease was persistent, TRBV28, TRBJ1-2 and TRBJ2-5 were the favored segments. Whereas about 870 public clonotypes were shared by new patients, persistent patients shared more, at around 2,700. Persistent-disease Graves' patients showed less TCR diversity than new cases.

Through Arm-PCR of CDR3 regions and iRepertoire HTBI primers, TCR beta libraries were built. TCRdb re-analysed the multiplex PCR reads in MiXCR, keeping a single row per CDR3 protein. The sample has about half a million distinct CDR3 sequences; roughly 23% are singletons. As concerns this clonotype: Its target is unknown.

Noted time point: persistent/refractory GD, antithyroid drugs over 5 years with positive TRAb. From PBMCs, RNA was extracted and then used to make the TCR library. Germline loops: CDR1 MGHDK, CDR2 SYGVNS. The CDR3 has 17 residues. The trim removed 0 bases at V and 2 bases at J, leaving 9 bases unmatched. This receptor was identified in a female donor with Graves disease. Material: peripheral blood mononuclear cells (PBMCs), obtained when the disease was refractory, from a patient treated with antithyroid drugs. The chain has TRBV25-1 and TRBJ2-5; 7 nucleotides agree with TRBD1. CDR3 in DNA: TGTGCCAGCAGTGAATATCTTGGGACAGAAACTCAAGAGACCCAGTACTTC. Protein sequence: CASSEYLGTETQETQYF.